Presented here are 6 T cell receptor beta chains from one specimen sequenced in a study of PD-1 blockade in classical Hodgkin lymphoma. Assay used: immunoSEQ multiplex PCR; TCRdb lists only in-frame clones, some missing. The data hold 25,000 to 30,000 clones, with under 85% observed a single time. Every patient relapsed after autologous stem cell transplantation, and brentuximab vedotin exposure varied. The source was peripheral blood mononuclear cells (PBMCs), collected before the second cycle of nivolumab. The receptors derive from a human donor with classical Hodgkin lymphoma.

This chain connects TRBV5-1 to TRBJ1-4, with D possibly being TRBD1 (5 bases). The CDR3 is made up of 15 amino acids. The V and J ends lost 1 base and 2 bases respectively, with 9 bases between them. Germline V gives CDR1 SGHRS, CDR2 YFSETQ. For the CDR3, the DNA is TGCGCCAGCAGCTTGATTGGGGGGACTAATGAAAAACTGTTTTTT. Its translation is CASSLIGGTNEKLFF.

In its sample, this clone was seen a few times. This chain links TRBV6-5 with TRBJ2-6; D gene ambiguous. The CDR3 has 16 residues. CDR1 is MNHEY and CDR2 is SVGAGI in the germline V gene. V was trimmed by 2 bases and J by 4 bases, leaving 12 bases between them. The CDR3 DNA follows: TGTGCCAGCAGTTACGCGAGCCAGTACGGGGCCAACGTCCTGACTTTC. Encoded protein: CASSYASQYGANVLTF.

For the CDR3, the DNA is TGTGCCAGCAGTTATAAGTCCTACTCTGGAAACACCATATATTTT. Translated: CASSYKSYSGNTIYF. The rearrangement links TRBV6-5 to TRBJ1-3, with D uncertain. Germline loops: CDR1 MNHEY, CDR2 SVGAGI. CDR3 length equals 15 residues. V was clipped by 3 bases and J by 0 bases, with 9 bases between them.

The chain couples TRBV28 to TRBJ2-2, with 8 bases fitting TRBD1. The CDR3 has 15 residues. Germline V gene lookup returns CDR1 MDHEN and CDR2 SYDVKM. The V and J ends lost 5 bases and 5 bases, in that order; junction bases with no gene match: 7. This CDR3 reads CASSPSGQGTGELFF. The CDR3, as DNA: TGTGCCAGCAGTCCAAGTGGACAGGGAACCGGGGAGCTGTTTTTT. Based on the CDR3 plus reference TRBV28 and TRBJ2-2, the full variable domain is DVKVTQSSRYLVKRTGEKVFLECVQDMDHENMFWYRQDPGLGLRLIYFSYDVKMKEKGDIPEGYSVSREKKERFSLILESASTNQTSMYLCASSPSGQGTGELFFGEGSRLTVL.

Only a few counts were recorded for this clone. The rearrangement joins TRBV25-1 to TRBJ1-1, with D perhaps TRBD1 (6 bases). Looked up from germline, CDR1 is MGHDK and CDR2 is SYGVNS. V was clipped by 3 bases and J by 10 bases, with 12 bases between them. The CDR3 is made up of 12 amino acids. This chain's CDR3 is CASSDLLQGAFF. The DNA of the CDR3 is TGTGCCAGCAGTGATCTCTTACAGGGAGCTTTCTTT. Together with reference TRBV25-1 and TRBJ1-1, the CDR3 gives the full variable domain: EADIYQTPRYLVIGTGKKITLECSQTMGHDKMYWYQQDPGMELHLIHYSYGVNSTEKGDLSSESTVSRIRTEHFPLTLESARPSHTSQYLCASSDLLQGAFFGQGTRLTVV.

The sample holds a few counts of this clone. The rearrangement joins TRBV19 to TRBJ2-1; TRBD2 matches at 9 bases. V shed 3 bases, J shed 4 bases, and the junction held 7 bases outside the gene matches. Germline CDR1 is LNHDA and CDR2 is SQIVND (reference sequence). This CDR3 is 16 amino acids long. Here the CDR3 DNA reads TGTGCCAGTAGTATGGCTAGCGGGGTACTTTACAATGAGCAGTTCTTC. It yields the protein CASSMASGVLYNEQFF.